Listed below are T cell receptor beta chains from one sample, sequenced in a study of CD8 T cells in Susac syndrome. TCRdb re-derived calls from the immunoSEQ multiplex PCR reads in MiXCR, one entry per CDR3 protein. The sample lists approximately 260,000 distinct CDR3 sequences; about 96% were seen once. Material for sequencing was CD4+ T cells from PBMCs. These receptors came from a human donor with Susac syndrome. Each CDR3 is given with its conserved first and last residue. The D gene is left open where the match is weak. Some rows have no size entry. The others give once, few or many, or a class for an expanded clone.

>.|TRBJ1-1|.|TRBV5-1
TGCGCCAGCAGCTTGGCCTATCGTGGTATGAACACTGAAGCTTTCTTT
CASSLAYRGMNTEAFF
>.|TRBJ2-2|TRBD2|TRBV4-2
TGTGCCAGCAGCCAGGGGACTAGCGGGGTGAACACCGGGGAGCTGTTTTTT
CASSQGTSGVNTGELFF
>.|TRBJ2-7|.|TRBV2
TGTGCCAGCGGTTTAGCGCGGGAGCAGTACTTC
CASGLAREQYF
>.|TRBJ2-3|.|TRBV2
TGTGCCAGCCTGGTGCGTCCACGCACAGATACGCAGTATTTT
CASLVRPRTDTQYF
>.|TRBJ2-7|.|TRBV7-2
TGTGCCAGCAGCCGGGGATCCTTCTACGAGCAGTACTTC
CASSRGSFYEQYF
>few|TRBJ1-1|.|TRBV25-1
TGTGCCAGCAGTCGTCAAGGACTGAACACTGAAGCTTTCTTT
CASSRQGLNTEAFF
>.|TRBJ1-5|.|TRBV6-5
TGTGCCAGCAGTTCGACGGCAGGAAATCAGCCCCAGCATTTT
CASSSTAGNQPQHF
>.|TRBJ1-5|.|TRBV20-1
TGCAGTGCTAGGTCAGTCGGCAATCAGCCCCAGCATTTT
CSARSVGNQPQHF
>once|TRBJ1-1|.|TRBV20-1
TGCAGTGCTAGCCCGTCAGTCTACACTGAAGCTTTCTTT
CSASPSVYTEAFF
>.|TRBJ2-7|.|TRBV30
TGTGCCTGGAGTTTCACCGACTCCTACGAGCAGTACTTC
CAWSFTDSYEQYF
>.|TRBJ2-7|TRBD1|TRBV24-1
TGTGCCACCAGTGGGGACAGGGCCGAGCAGTACTTC
CATSGDRAEQYF
>.|TRBJ2-5|TRBD1|TRBV29-1
TGCAGCGCGGTCGGAGGACAGGAAGAGACCCAGTACTTC
CSAVGGQEETQYF
>.|TRBJ2-1|TRBD2|TRBV9
TGTGCCAGCAACCAGATAGCGGGACTGAGGGGTAGGGACAATGAGCAGTTCTTC
CASNQIAGLRGRDNEQFF
>.|TRBJ2-5|.|TRBV27
TGTGCCAGCACCCCGACCAGTAATCAAGAGACCCAGTACTTC
CASTPTSNQETQYF
>once|TRBJ1-2|.|TRBV7-9
TGTGCCGGCACCGCTACAGGGAGATATGGCTACACCTTC
CAGTATGRYGYTF
>.|TRBJ2-2|.|TRBV28
TGTGCCAGCACCGGCTGGGGTCTCGTGAACACCGGGGAGCTGTTTTTT
CASTGWGLVNTGELFF
>once|TRBJ2-7|.|TRBV29-1
TGCAGCGTAGGATACCGGGGGTTTGACGTTCCCTACGAGCAGTACTTC
CSVGYRGFDVPYEQYF
>.|TRBJ2-5|.|TRBV5-1
TGCGCCAGCACCTTACAGGACCGAGAGACCCAGTACTTC
CASTLQDRETQYF
>.|TRBJ2-1|TRBD2|TRBV13
TGTGCCAGCAGCGTCCACCTCGGGACTACAGACAATGAGCAGTTCTTC
CASSVHLGTTDNEQFF
>.|TRBJ2-7|TRBD1|TRBV18
TGTGCCAGCTCTCCAGGGACAGGGACGATGGGATCCTACGAGCAGTACTTC
CASSPGTGTMGSYEQYF
>.|TRBJ1-5|.|TRBV9
TGTGCCAGCAGCGTAGGCTTTAGCAATCAGCCCCAGCATTTT
CASSVGFSNQPQHF
>.|TRBJ1-5|.|TRBV29-1
TGCAGCGTTGCCCAGGGGAATAGCAATCAGCCCCAGCATTTT
CSVAQGNSNQPQHF
>.|TRBJ1-1|TRBD1|TRBV11-2
TGTGCCAGCAGCTTTCACAGGGGCGGTGGCACTGAAGCTTTCTTT
CASSFHRGGGTEAFF
>.|TRBJ2-7|.|TRBV15
TGTGCCACCAGCAGCCGATACGAGCAGTACTTC
CATSSRYEQYF
>.|TRBJ2-2|TRBD2|TRBV9
TGTGCCAGCAGGCAAGGCGGGAGTAGTACCGGGGAGCTGTTTTTT
CASRQGGSSTGELFF
>.|TRBJ2-3|TRBD2|TRBV30
TGTGCCTGGAGAGGAGCGGGAGACCCCGCGCATGGAGATACGCAGTATTTT
CAWRGAGDPAHGDTQYF
>.|TRBJ1-5|TRBD1|TRBV12-3/TRBV12-4
TGTGCCAGCACCCCATGGCCCGGGACAGGGGAACAGCCCCAGCATTTT
CASTPWPGTGEQPQHF
>.|TRBJ1-2|.|TRBV29-1
TGCAGCGTAAGGACAGACGCTTCTACTTATGGCTACACCTTC
CSVRTDASTYGYTF
>.|TRBJ2-3|.|TRBV29-1
TGCAGCCCCCCCCGCACAGATACGCAGTATTTT
CSPPRTDTQYF
>.|TRBJ2-7|.|TRBV20-1
TGCAGTGCTCTGGGCAGAACCTACGAGCAGTACTTC
CSALGRTYEQYF
>.|TRBJ1-1|.|TRBV27
TGTGCCAGCAGTTTTCCGAGGAAGGGATTATCGGACAGATTGGGGGACGGGGATGAAGCTTTCTTT
CASSFPRKGLSDRLGDGDEAFF
>.|TRBJ2-7|TRBD2|TRBV5-1
TGCGCCAGCAGCGAAGAGGGAGGGCCCGCCTACGAGCAGTACTTC
CASSEEGGPAYEQYF
>.|TRBJ2-5|.|TRBV7-2
TGTGCCAGCAGCTTATCCGGGAAACCCCAAGAGACCCAGTACTTC
CASSLSGKPQETQYF
>.|TRBJ2-7|TRBD2|TRBV9
TGTGCCAGCAGCCCCCGCGGCGGGAGGGCCTTCGACGAGCAGTACTTC
CASSPRGGRAFDEQYF
>.|TRBJ2-3|TRBD2|TRBV25-1
TGTGCCAGCAGTGAATCGACTAGCGGGTGGTCCTGGGGGAACGCAGATACGCAGTATTTT
CASSESTSGWSWGNADTQYF
>.|TRBJ1-5|.|TRBV6-1
TGTGCCAGCATACGCTCCCCGGACAGCCTCAATCAGCCCCAGCATTTT
CASIRSPDSLNQPQHF
>.|TRBJ2-7|.|TRBV4-1
TGCGCCAGCAGCCAAGGTAATGGCGGCTCCTCCTACGAGCAGTACTTC
CASSQGNGGSSYEQYF
>.|TRBJ2-5|TRBD2|TRBV9
TGTGCCAGCAGCGTAGGCGGGAGGATTAATCAAGAGACCCAGTACTTC
CASSVGGRINQETQYF
>few|TRBJ1-2|.|TRBV28
TGTGCCAGCAGTCTCCTGGGTGGCTACACCTTC
CASSLLGGYTF
>.|TRBJ1-5|.|TRBV20-1
TGCAGTGCTTCAGGCACGACCGGCAATCAGCCCCAGCATTTT
CSASGTTGNQPQHF
>.|TRBJ1-2|.|TRBV20-1
TGCTCCACAGGGTCGAATAACTATGGCTACACCTTC
CSTGSNNYGYTF
>.|TRBJ2-2|.|TRBV3-1
TGTGCCAGCAGCCAAGAGGCTAGCTGGACCGGGGAGCTGTTTTTT
CASSQEASWTGELFF
>.|TRBJ1-1|.|TRBV27
TGTGCCAGCAGTCGACAGACCATGAACACTGAAGCTTTCTTT
CASSRQTMNTEAFF
>once|TRBJ1-1|.|TRBV29-1
TGCAGCGTTGCGGCGCGGGGAGGCTCGGCTGAAGCTTTCTTT
CSVAARGGSAEAFF
>.|TRBJ2-7|TRBD2|TRBV4-1
TGCGCCAGCAGCCAAGGTAGCGGGGCCCCAGGGGAGCAGTACTTC
CASSQGSGAPGEQYF
>.|TRBJ2-2|.|TRBV9
TGTGCCAGCAGCGTAGTCTACACCGGGGAGCTGTTTTTT
CASSVVYTGELFF
>.|TRBJ1-2|.|TRBV20-1
TGCAGTGCTAGCTCACAACCGGACCTCTACACCTTC
CSASSQPDLYTF
>.|TRBJ2-7|TRBD1|TRBV19
TGTGCCAGTAGTTCGGGCAGGGGGTTCTACGAGCAGTACTTC
CASSSGRGFYEQYF
>.|TRBJ2-5|.|TRBV18
TGTGCCAGCTCCCACGGGACACATCAAGAGACCCAGTACTTC
CASSHGTHQETQYF
>.|TRBJ2-3|.|TRBV28
TGTGCCAGCATCGATAGTCCCACAGATACGCAGTATTTT
CASIDSPTDTQYF
>.|TRBJ2-5|.|TRBV2
TGTGCCAGCACCAGGGCCGAGACCCAGTACTTC
CASTRAETQYF
>.|TRBJ2-1|TRBD2|TRBV9
TGTGCCAGCAGCGTGGGGGTAGCGGGAGATGAGCAGTTCTTC
CASSVGVAGDEQFF
>.|TRBJ2-5|TRBD1|TRBV20-1
TGCAGTGCTAGTCCATGGACAGGGAAGGACCAAGAGACCCAGTACTTC
CSASPWTGKDQETQYF